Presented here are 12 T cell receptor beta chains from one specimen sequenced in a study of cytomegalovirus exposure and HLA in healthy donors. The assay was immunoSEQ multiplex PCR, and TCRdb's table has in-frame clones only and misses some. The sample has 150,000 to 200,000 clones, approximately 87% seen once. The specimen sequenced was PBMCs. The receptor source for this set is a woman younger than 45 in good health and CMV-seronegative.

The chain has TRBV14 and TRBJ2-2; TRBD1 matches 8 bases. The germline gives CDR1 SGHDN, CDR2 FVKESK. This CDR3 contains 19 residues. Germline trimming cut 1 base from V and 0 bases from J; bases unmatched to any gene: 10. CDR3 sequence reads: CASSQGIRKDRANTGELFF. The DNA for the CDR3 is TGTGCCAGCAGCCAAGGAATCAGGAAGGACAGGGCGAACACCGGGGAGCTGTTTTTT.

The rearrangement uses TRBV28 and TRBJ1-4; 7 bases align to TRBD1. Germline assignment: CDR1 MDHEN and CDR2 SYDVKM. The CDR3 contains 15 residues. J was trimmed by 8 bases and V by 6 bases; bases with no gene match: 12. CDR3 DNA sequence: TGTGCCAGCAGCCCCCCTCGACAGGGTCCAGAAAAACTGTTTTTT. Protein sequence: CASSPPRQGPEKLFF.

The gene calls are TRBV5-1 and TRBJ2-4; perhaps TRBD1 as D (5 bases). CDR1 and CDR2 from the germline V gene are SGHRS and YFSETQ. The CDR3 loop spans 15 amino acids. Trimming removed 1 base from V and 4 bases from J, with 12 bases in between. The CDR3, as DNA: TGCGCCAGCAGCTTGTTTACAGGCGAAAAAAACATTCAGTACTTC. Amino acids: CASSLFTGEKNIQYF.

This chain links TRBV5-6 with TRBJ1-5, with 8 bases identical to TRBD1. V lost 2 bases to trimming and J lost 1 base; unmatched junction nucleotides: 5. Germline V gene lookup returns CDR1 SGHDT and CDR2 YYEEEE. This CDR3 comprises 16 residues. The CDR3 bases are TGTGCCAGCAGCTTAGGACAGGGTGAGAGCAATCAGCCCCAGCATTTT. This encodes CASSLGQGESNQPQHF.

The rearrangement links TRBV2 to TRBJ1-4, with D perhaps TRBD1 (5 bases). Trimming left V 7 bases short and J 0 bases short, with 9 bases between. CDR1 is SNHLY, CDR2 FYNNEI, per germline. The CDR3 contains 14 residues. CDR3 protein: CASKRGATNEKLFF. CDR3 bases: TGTGCCAGCAAGAGGGGTGCAACTAATGAAAAACTGTTTTTT.

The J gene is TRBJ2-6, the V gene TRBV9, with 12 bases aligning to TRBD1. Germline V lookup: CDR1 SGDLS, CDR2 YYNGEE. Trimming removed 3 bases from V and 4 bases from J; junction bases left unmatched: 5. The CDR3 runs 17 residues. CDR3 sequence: CASSGRDRGPGANVLTF. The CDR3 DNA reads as TGTGCCAGCAGCGGCCGGGACAGGGGGCCAGGGGCCAACGTCCTGACTTTC.

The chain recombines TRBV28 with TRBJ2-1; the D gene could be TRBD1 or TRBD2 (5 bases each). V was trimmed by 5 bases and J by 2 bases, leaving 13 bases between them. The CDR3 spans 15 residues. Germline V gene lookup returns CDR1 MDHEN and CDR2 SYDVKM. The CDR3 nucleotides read TGTGCCAGCAGTCCCCTGGGGGAAACCTACAATGAGCAGTTCTTC. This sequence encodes CASSPLGETYNEQFF.

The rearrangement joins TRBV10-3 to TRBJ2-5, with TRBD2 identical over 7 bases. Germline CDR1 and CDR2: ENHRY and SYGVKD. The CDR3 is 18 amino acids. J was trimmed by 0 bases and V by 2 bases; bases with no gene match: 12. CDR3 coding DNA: TGTGCCATCAGTGAGCTTTCCTCACCAAGCGGGAACCAAGAGACCCAGTACTTC. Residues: CAISELSSPSGNQETQYF.

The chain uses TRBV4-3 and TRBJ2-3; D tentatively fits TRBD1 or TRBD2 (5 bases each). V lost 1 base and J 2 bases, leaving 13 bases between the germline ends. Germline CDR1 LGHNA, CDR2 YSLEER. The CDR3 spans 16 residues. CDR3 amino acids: CASSQVRDHLTDTQYF. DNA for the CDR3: TGCGCCAGCAGCCAAGTGAGGGACCACCTCACAGATACGCAGTATTTT.

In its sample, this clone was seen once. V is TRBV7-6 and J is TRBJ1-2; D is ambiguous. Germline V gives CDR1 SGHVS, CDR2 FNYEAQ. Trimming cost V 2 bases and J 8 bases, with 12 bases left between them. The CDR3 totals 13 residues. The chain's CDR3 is CASSLSMERGYTF. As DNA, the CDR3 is TGTGCCAGCAGCTTATCCATGGAACGAGGCTACACCTTC.

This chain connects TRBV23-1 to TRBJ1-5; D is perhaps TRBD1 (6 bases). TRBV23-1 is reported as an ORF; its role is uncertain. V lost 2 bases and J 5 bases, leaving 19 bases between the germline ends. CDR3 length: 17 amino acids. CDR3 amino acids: CASSQGNREETDQPQHF. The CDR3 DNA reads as TGCGCCAGCAGTCAAGGAAACAGGGAGGAGACCGATCAGCCCCAGCATTTT.

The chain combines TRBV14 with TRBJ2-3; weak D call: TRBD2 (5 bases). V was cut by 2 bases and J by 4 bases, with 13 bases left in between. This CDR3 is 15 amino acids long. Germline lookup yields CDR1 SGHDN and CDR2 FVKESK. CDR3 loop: CASSQISRAADTQYF. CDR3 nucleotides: TGTGCCAGCAGCCAAATCTCCAGAGCGGCAGATACGCAGTATTTT. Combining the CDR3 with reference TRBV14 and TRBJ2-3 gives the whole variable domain EAGVTQFPSHSVIEKGQTVTLRCDPISGHDNLYWYRRVMGKEIKFLLHFVKESKQDESGMPNNRFLAERTGGTYSTLKVQPAELEDSGVYFCASSQISRAADTQYFGPGTRLTVL.